Presented here are 5 T cell receptor beta chains from one specimen sequenced in a study of OX40 agonist ivuxolimab in advanced cancers. Measured with immunoSEQ multiplex PCR; TCRdb has only the in-frame clones, and not every one. The data contain tens of thousands of clones, roughly nine tenths of them seen just once; the ten biggest clones take up about 0.2%. This material consisted of CD4+ or CD8+ T cells sorted from blood, taken in a trial of the OX40 agonist ivuxolimab. Every receptor here comes from an adult with an advanced solid tumor such as melanoma, head and neck, liver or kidney cancer.

The chain joins TRBV5-6 to TRBJ2-3; 11 bases match TRBD1. The junction had 2 bases not matched to a gene; V was cut back by 2 bases and J by 3 bases. The CDR3 spans 15 residues. The V gene's germline CDR1 is SGHDT and CDR2 YYEEEE. CDR3 loop: CASSFGTGGTDTQYF. The CDR3 DNA reads as TGTGCCAGCAGCTTCGGGACAGGGGGAACAGATACGCAGTATTTT.

This chain connects TRBV5-4 to TRBJ1-5; 12 bases are a match to TRBD1. This CDR3 region has 19 residues. Trimming removed 0 bases from V and 7 bases from J; junction bases left unmatched: 14. Germline V gene sequence: CDR1 SGHNT, CDR2 YYREEE (reference sequence). The DNA of the CDR3 is TGTGCCAGCAGCTTGGCCGACCACCCCGGGACAGGGGGCGTGCAGCCCCAGCATTTT. Translated, it gives CASSLADHPGTGGVQPQHF.

The genes are TRBV15 and TRBJ2-6; D is unclear. V lost 0 bases, J lost 0 bases, and 6 bases lay in between. The CDR3 loop spans 16 amino acids. CDR1 and CDR2 from the germline V gene are LNHNV and YYDKDF (reference sequence). The CDR3 DNA is TGTGCCACCAGCAGAGAGATCAACTCTGGGGCCAACGTCCTGACTTTC. Translating it yields CATSREINSGANVLTF. Supplemented by reference TRBV15 and TRBJ2-6, the full variable domain reads DAMVIQNPRYQVTQFGKPVTLSCSQTLNHNVMYWYQQKSSQAPKLLFHYYDKDFNNEADTPDNFQSRRPNTSFCFLDIRSPGLGDTAMYLCATSREINSGANVLTFGAGSRLTVL.

The chain recombines TRBV6-5 with TRBJ2-1; a possible D gene is TRBD2 (6 bases). Trimming took off 4 bases at V and 9 bases at J, with 13 bases between the two ends. CDR1 and CDR2 from the germline V gene are MNHEY and SVGAGI. The CDR3 runs 13 residues. In DNA form, the CDR3 reads TGTGCCAGCAGTTTGGCCCAGGGAGGTGAGCAGTTCTTC. Translating it yields CASSLAQGGEQFF.

This CDR3 is CASSSGFRETQYF. The CDR3 region has the DNA TGTGCCAGCAGCTCGGGATTCCGGGAGACCCAGTACTTC. The chain is built from TRBV11-1 and TRBJ2-5, with a possible D match to TRBD2 (5 bases). This CDR3 contains 13 residues. With 4 bases removed from V and 5 bases from J, the gap between germline ends came to 11 bases. CDR1 SGHAT and CDR2 FQDESV come from the germline V gene (reference sequence).